This T cell receptor (beta chain) was found in a study of cytomegalovirus exposure and HLA in healthy donors (dated by TCRdb to about 2017). In terms of the full investigation: In an earlier analysis of several hundred of the donors, 250 to 300 Gb of sequence data and 95 million to 130 million unique TCR beta sequences from 180 million or so T cells were reported. An early release covering about 600 HLA-typed donors comprised 250 to 350 gigabases of sequencing data and 85 million or so unique TCR sequences. Of the 398 genotyped donors, about 80% fell in the genetic ancestry cluster associated with self-reported Caucasian donors. The study was designed to test whether signatures of past pathogen exposure could be identified by cataloging public T cell receptors. The study profiled the T cell repertoires of 500 to 800 subjects by immunosequencing and related them to cytomegalovirus serostatus. A separate validation cohort of over a hundred different subjects was used in addition to the roughly 700-subject first cohort. To predict cytomegalovirus infection status, the study combined high-throughput TCR immunosequencing, statistical association of individual TCRs with disease status, and machine learning. A later analysis re-analyzed previously published TCR beta repertoires from several hundred donors and added high-resolution HLA genotyping to study TCR occurrence patterns. In the later analysis, no new phenotypic data were used to find candidate immune exposures; instead, reliance was placed on TCR beta sequences and their occurrence across donors. An earlier analysis of several hundred of the donors used high-throughput TCR beta sequencing to judge whether each TCR beta V gene segment behaved as functional or pseudogenic. Donor age, sex, ethnicity and CMV serostatus were compiled together with the repertoire data. A later genetic analysis used genome-wide SNP genotypes for about 60% of the roughly 700 donors, treating that subset as a discovery cohort. Every repertoire in the discovery cohort had been generated on one and the same sequencing platform. Both class I and class II loci were covered by HLA typing, at four-digit resolution. Typing coverage varied by locus: about 629-640 donors for A, B, C, DRB1 and DQB1; 522 for DQA1; around 610 for DPA1; under 490 for DPB1. A handful of DR-DQ haplotypes were handled as single units for association and clustering because linkage in the cohort was strong. On average, around 230,000 unique TCR beta nucleotide sequences were sequenced per donor among 300 to 500 genotyped donors of the cohort, with 15% to 20% of those sequences being non-productive.

This clone occurred a few times. Which antigen it targets is not known. The record has no base qualities; no much larger clone is one base away. Sequences SNHLY (CDR1) and FYNNEI (CDR2) are obtained from the germline V gene. The junction shows trimming of 7 bases on V and 0 bases on J, plus 15 bases between the germline ends. Including cysteine and phenylalanine, the CDR3 has 15 amino acids. Of the read, only the CDR3 DNA is kept; its 45 bases are in frame from base 1. The library was obtained by the immunoSEQ multiplex PCR assay. For the multiplex PCR, a mixture combining 60 forward primers for TCR Vbeta segments and 13 reverse primers for TCR Jbeta segments was used. The CDR3 region of rearranged TCR beta genes was amplified from genomic DNA with a multiplex PCR assay. Amplified TCR beta libraries were sequenced as 87-base-pair reads on the Illumina HiSeq System. The authors' pipeline ran thus. A later analysis tallied around 80 million unique TCR beta chains across the 610 or so repertoires, and around 9.9 million of those chains were shared by two or more donors. A nearest-neighbor algorithm error-corrected the raw reads and collapsed the reads into unique sequences, merging closely related sequences to remove PCR and sequencing errors. CDR3 sequences were aligned to IMGT reference sequences to assign V, D and J gene segments. Each retained sequence needed at least a six-nucleotide match to both a V gene segment and a J gene segment. Rearrangements were called productive when the CDR3 lacked stop codons and stayed in frame with V and J; all others were non-productive. CDR3 was defined by IMGT convention, running from the second conserved V-encoded cysteine to the conserved J-encoded phenylalanine. The earlier analysis of 500 to 600 of the donors excluded sequences that lacked an unambiguous match to a single V gene segment. An earlier analysis of fewer than 750 of the donors classified V segments as functional when productive rearrangements were above 56.7% and as segregating when the standard deviation between donors was above 5%. A statistical classification framework was developed to diagnose cytomegalovirus status using the catalog of TCR beta chain sequences. V and J gene assignment, in a later analysis, came from comparing TCR nucleotide sequences with IMGT/GENE-DB human TR gene sequences. A later analysis assigned CDR3 sequences and most-parsimonious VDJ recombination scenarios with the TCRdist pipeline. In a later analysis, each TCR beta chain was defined by its CDR3 amino acid sequence together with its V-gene family, and reads without a unique V-gene family were excluded. To address suspected cross-contamination and a sequencing artifact, a later analysis removed around 590 highly shared, low-generation-probability nucleotide sequences. In a later analysis, a clonal expansion index was calculated for each public chain from normalized within-repertoire ranks of inferred template counts. In a later analysis, generation probabilities were computed with a VDJ recombination model fitted to out-of-frame rearrangements, and the resulting probabilities were checked against IGoR. Hypergeometric tests were used in a later analysis to score TCR-TCR, TCR-HLA and TCR-CMV co-occurrence, with a repertoire-size bias correction applied to the TCR pairs. To estimate false discovery rates, a later analysis permuted the HLA or CMV assignments 20 times. In a later analysis, co-occurring TCRs were grouped with DBSCAN, and TCRdist sequence similarity was added when clustering was performed within HLA-allele-positive subsets. Co-occurrence clustering excluded repertoires with fewer than 30,000 or more than 120,000 public chains, plus five with anomalous nucleotide sharing. In its TCRdb copy, this immuneACCESS table keeps in-frame sequences only and misses some clones. Where compared with another copy, unresolved V genes explain less than half of these, and the others have no known cause. V, J and clone size derive from that table, while D and trimming were established from the DNA sequence. Present in this sample are around 200,000 clones, around 78% of which were seen just once. The leading ten clones occupy around 1.9% of the sample.

In total, 500 to 700 healthy bone marrow donors made up the cohort. At the time of sampling, every cohort member was nominally healthy, though immune exposures that went unrecorded were likely present. The donor tested CMV seronegative, placing the donor among the 352 seronegative members of the cohort. A peripheral blood sample was provided by each donor, and peripheral blood mononuclear cells were used for TCR beta sequencing. Genomic DNA was extracted from the blood cell samples with the Qiagen DNeasy Blood Extraction Kit. Summary of the overall study and its limitations: Strong co-occurrence of HLA alleles, especially DR and DQ, made assigning TCR associations to individual alleles difficult. A total of roughly 160 TCR beta chains were listed by the study as associated with cytomegalovirus. In a later analysis, HLA-associated TCR beta chains were found to be more clonally expanded and to have lower generation probabilities than equally common non-associated chains. Some IMGT-functional V segments, including TRBV6-2 and TRBV6-3, could not be distinguished by the 87-base-pair reads and were therefore excluded. Cytomegalovirus status was reported to be diagnosed by the classifier with high specificity and sensitivity in both the original and validation cohorts. According to a later analysis, most CMV-associated TCR beta chains appeared to be HLA-restricted, and the HLA associations seemed to be driven largely by CMV exposure. Across donors, most TCR sequences were observed very rarely, whereas some public TCRs were present in many individuals. An earlier analysis of some 560 of the donors showed that most TCR beta V segments appeared in productive rearrangements either about 87% or about 30% of the time, which broadly matched IMGT annotations. Linkage disequilibrium might explain the correlated functional status among segregating V segments, but an unknown experimental factor could not be excluded. A later analysis reported that several top co-occurrence clusters appeared linked to parvovirus B19, influenza, CMV and Epstein-Barr virus. CMV serostatus was the only immune exposure information available for the cohort. HLA typing was unavailable for some donors at each locus, so association tests used only the typed subset. Compared with the roughly 670-donor mean, donors in an Asian-associated ancestry cluster had fewer N-insertions in productive TCRs, according to a later genetic analysis. The presence/absence analyses assumed that sequencing depth was roughly uniform across donors, and that assumption may not be true. In this cohort, only TCR beta chains were sequenced, and detectable features were limited by the absence of alpha or paired-chain data. A later analysis associated 16,951 TCR beta sequences with specific HLA alleles at a false discovery rate of 0.05. Because counts were too low, around 17 rarely observed V segments, including chromosome 9 orphons, were left out of the earlier analysis of over 550 of the donors. According to the authors, the approach could potentially be generalized to other disease states and immunological phenotypes. In vitro tests confirmed that a few of the cytomegalovirus-associated TCR beta chains recognize cytomegalovirus antigens. A further reported finding was that TCR beta sequences accurately predicted the HLA-A and HLA-B alleles for most subjects in the first cohort. According to a later analysis, TCR association rates differed among HLA loci, with DRB1 alleles showing the most associated TCRs and HLA-C alleles showing the fewest. V-gene and J-gene trimming of TCR beta chains was associated with a missense DCLRE1C variant in a later genetic analysis, and the association was replicated in an independent cohort. A group of highly shared sequence variants was considered likely to be a technical artifact of the sequencing pipeline.

This clonotype was obtained from a man aged 25 to 40 in good health and CMV-seronegative. The sequenced sample consisted of PBMCs. The rearrangement combines TRBV2 with TRBJ1-2, with no confidently assigned D gene. The nucleotide sequence reads TGTGCCAGCACCGGGGAAGGGAACACTAACTATGGCTACACCTTC. Its translation is CASTGEGNTNYGYTF.